Presented here are 8 T cell receptor beta chains from one specimen sequenced in a study of T cell responses to AZD1222 COVID-19 vaccine. Sequencing was performed with immunoSEQ multiplex PCR; in TCRdb, only in-frame clones are kept and a portion is missing. The data hold 80,000 to 130,000 clones, with roughly nine tenths observed a single time. The sequenced sample was peripheral blood, obtained on day 0 of AZD1222 vaccination. These TCRs come from an adult in good health.

The CDR3 DNA reads TGTGCCAGTAGTCCCCGTCGGCGTATGAGGGCCGTCCTCTACCAAGAGACCCAGTACTTC. This translates into CASSPRRRMRAVLYQETQYF. The chain carries TRBV19 and TRBJ2-5; D perhaps matches TRBD2 (5 bases). The length of the CDR3 is 20 residues. CDR1 and CDR2 (germline): LNHDA, SQIVND (reference sequence). Trimming removed 5 bases from V and 0 bases from J, with 28 bases in between. Using reference TRBV19 and TRBJ2-5 for the parts outside the CDR3, the full variable domain is DGGITQSPKYLFRKEGQNVTLSCEQNLNHDAMYWYRQDPGQGLRLIYYSQIVNDFQKGDIAEGYSVSREKKESFPLTVTSAQKNPTAFYLCASSPRRRMRAVLYQETQYFGPGTRLLVL.

This clone appeared a few times. The chain employs TRBV18 and TRBJ1-1; D is unresolved. This CDR3 has 13 residues. Germline assignment: CDR1 KGHSH and CDR2 LQKENI. Trimming removed 4 bases from V and 1 base from J, with 7 bases in between. CDR3 residues: CASSLSENTEAFF. The CDR3 nucleotides read TGTGCCAGCTCACTGTCCGAGAACACTGAAGCTTTCTTT.

The chain couples TRBV6-5 to TRBJ2-7; 10 nucleotides align to TRBD2. CDR3 size: 14 residues. J gave up 6 bases and V 7 bases, and 9 bases lay outside the gene matches. The germline V gene encodes CDR1 MNHEY and CDR2 SVGAGI. CDR3 coding DNA: TGTGCCAGCACAGTAGCGGGGGGCGATTTCGAGCAGTACTTC. Its protein is CASTVAGGDFEQYF.

This clone was recorded a few times. The chain links TRBV7-3 to TRBJ2-3; TRBD1 might be the D (6 bases). Germline CDR1 is SGHTA and CDR2 is FQGTGA. The CDR3 totals 15 residues. Between the trimmed V and J ends, which lost 0 bases and 6 bases, there was a span of 13 bases. The CDR3 here is CASSLTFGRGDTQYF. The CDR3 DNA follows: TGTGCCAGCAGCTTAACGTTTGGCAGGGGTGATACGCAGTATTTT.

About this clone: A much larger clone differs by one base, so this may be a read error. The chain uses TRBV7-9 and TRBJ1-2; no definite D call. The CDR3 is 15 residues long. Germline CDR1 SEHNR, CDR2 FQNEAQ (reference sequence). Between the trimmed V and J ends, which lost 1 base and 4 bases, there was a span of 13 bases. The CDR3 nucleotides read TGTGCCAGCAGCTTAGGGATAGTGGGGTCCTATGGCTACACCTTC. The encoded protein is CASSLGIVGSYGYTF.

The chain combines TRBV2 with TRBJ1-5; TRBD1 matches 9 bases. V shed 4 bases and J 6 bases; nucleotides not matched to a gene: 7. The CDR3 extends over 15 amino acids. Germline V gives CDR1 SNHLY, CDR2 FYNNEI. The DNA for the CDR3 is TGTGCCAGCAGTGCCCAGGGACAGGGCTTTCAGCCCCAGCATTTT. Amino acids: CASSAQGQGFQPQHF.

The chain uses TRBV4-2 and TRBJ2-1; 11 bases are a match to TRBD2. Germline loops: CDR1 LGHNA, CDR2 YNFKEQ. The CDR3 covers 16 residues. With V trimmed by 4 bases and J by 7 bases, 9 bases remained unmatched. This CDR3 reads CASSLRLAGPVNEQFF. CDR3 in DNA: TGTGCCAGCAGCCTAAGACTAGCGGGACCCGTAAATGAGCAGTTCTTC.

The rearrangement uses TRBV9 and TRBJ2-1; 8 bases map to TRBD2. The CDR3 runs 15 residues. After removal of 3 bases from V and 2 bases from J, the junction contained 4 bases not matched to a gene. Germline V CDR1 and CDR2: SGDLS, YYNGEE. The CDR3 here is CASSELAAAYNEQFF. The CDR3, as DNA: TGTGCCAGCAGCGAACTAGCGGCCGCCTACAATGAGCAGTTCTTC. Looking up the rest from reference TRBV9 and TRBJ2-1 gives the full variable domain: DSGVTQTPKHLITATGQRVTLRCSPRSGDLSVYWYQQSLDQGLQFLIQYYNGEERAKGNILERFSAQQFPDLHSELNLSSLELGDSALYFCASSELAAAYNEQFFGPGTRLTVL.